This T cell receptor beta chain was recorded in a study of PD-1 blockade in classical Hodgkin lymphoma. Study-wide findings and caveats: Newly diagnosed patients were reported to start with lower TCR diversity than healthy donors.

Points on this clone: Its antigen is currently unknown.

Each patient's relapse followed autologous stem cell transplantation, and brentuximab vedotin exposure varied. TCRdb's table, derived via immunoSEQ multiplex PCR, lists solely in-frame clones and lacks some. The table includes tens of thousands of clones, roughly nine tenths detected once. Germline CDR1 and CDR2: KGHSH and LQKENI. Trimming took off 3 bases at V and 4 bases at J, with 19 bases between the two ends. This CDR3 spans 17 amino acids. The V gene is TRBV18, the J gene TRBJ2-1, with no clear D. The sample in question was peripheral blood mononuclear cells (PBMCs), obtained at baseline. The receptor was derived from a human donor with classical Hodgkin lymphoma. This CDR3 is CASSPPVGPSIYNEQFF. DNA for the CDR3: TGTGCCAGCTCACCCCCGGTGGGTCCTTCTATTTACAATGAGCAGTTCTTC.